The clone carrying this T cell receptor beta chain was detected a few times. The germline CDR1 and CDR2 sequences are SEHNR and FQNEAQ (reference sequence). The CDR3 runs 13 residues. V lost 1 base and J lost 7, with 10 bases in between. Data came from immunoSEQ multiplex PCR; TCRdb stores just in-frame clones and leaves some out. The table lists some 150,000 clones, about 92% of them singletons. The sample belongs to a study of OX40 agonist ivuxolimab in advanced cancers. Whole-study context: Cohort: about 80% men, mean age roughly 60, aged roughly 23 to 90.

The chain recombines TRBV7-9 with TRBJ1-2, with D perhaps TRBD1 (5 bases). Sequencing used CD4+ or CD8+ T cells sorted from blood, obtained in a trial of the OX40 agonist ivuxolimab. The TCR comes from an adult with an advanced solid tumor such as melanoma, head and neck, liver or kidney cancer. The CDR3 reads CASSLDQGGGYTF. The CDR3 DNA reads TGTGCCAGCAGCTTAGATCAGGGAGGTGGCTACACCTTC.